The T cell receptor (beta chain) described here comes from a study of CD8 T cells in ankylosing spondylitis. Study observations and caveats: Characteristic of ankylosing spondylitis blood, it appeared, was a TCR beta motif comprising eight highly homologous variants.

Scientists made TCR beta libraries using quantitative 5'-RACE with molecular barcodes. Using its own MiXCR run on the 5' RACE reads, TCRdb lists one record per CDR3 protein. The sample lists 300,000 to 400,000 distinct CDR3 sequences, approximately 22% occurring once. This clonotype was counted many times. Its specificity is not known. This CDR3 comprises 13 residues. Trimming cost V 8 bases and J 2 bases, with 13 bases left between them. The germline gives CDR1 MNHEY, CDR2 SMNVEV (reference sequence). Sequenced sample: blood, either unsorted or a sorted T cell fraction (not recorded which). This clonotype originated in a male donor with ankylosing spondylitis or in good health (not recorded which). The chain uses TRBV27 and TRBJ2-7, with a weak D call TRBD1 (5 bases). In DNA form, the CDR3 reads TGTGCCAGCGGGGCCCTTGTGACCTACGAGCAGTACTTC. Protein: CASGALVTYEQYF.